Presented here are 20 T cell receptor beta chains from one specimen sequenced in a study of blood T cells in healthy people across ages. Alongside a J-beta primer mix, a sample-barcoded 5' primer served in a second PCR lasting roughly 6 to 11 cycles. TCRdb used MiXCR to reprocess the 5' RACE reads, holding one entry per CDR3 protein. The profile shows over a million distinct CDR3 sequences, around 59% of them singletons. Sequencing was performed on blood. Source of these receptors: a man aged 18 to 35 in good health.

V and J are TRBV7-9 and TRBJ2-7, with D maybe TRBD2 (6 bases). From germline, CDR1 is SEHNR and CDR2 FQNEAQ (reference sequence). The CDR3 length is 16 residues. V was shortened by 3 bases and J by 2 bases, with 17 bases between the two germline ends. The CDR3 spells CASSLRHAGTPYEQYF. Here the CDR3 DNA reads TGTGCCAGCAGCTTGCGGCACGCCGGGACTCCCTACGAGCAGTACTTC.

The J gene is TRBJ2-7, the V gene TRBV7-2; TRBD2 is a possible D gene (6 bases). The DNA matches TRBJ2-5 better at its end, which makes the J call doubtful. This CDR3 contains 17 residues. Germline V CDR1 and CDR2: SGHTA, FQGNSA. The CDR3: CASSPLPGEAGWETQYF. Here the CDR3 DNA reads TGTGCCAGCAGCCCACTCCCGGGAGAGGCAGGCTGGGAGACCCAGTACTTC.

The CDR3 reads CASSQDNSFHYGYTF. CDR3 sequence (DNA): TGCGCCAGCAGCCAAGATAACAGCTTCCACTATGGCTACACCTTC. The V and J genes are TRBV4-3 and TRBJ1-2; D is ambiguous. With 0 bases removed from V and 3 bases from J, the gap between germline ends came to 11 bases. The CDR3 loop spans 15 amino acids. CDR1 and CDR2 from the germline V gene are LGHNA and YSLEER.

The V and J genes are TRBV20-1 and TRBJ2-1; D tentatively reads TRBD1 or TRBD2 (5 bases each). Germline V gene sequence: CDR1 DFQATT, CDR2 SNEGSKA (reference sequence). V was clipped by 0 bases and J by 15 bases, with 12 bases between them. This CDR3 is built from 11 residues. The CDR3 sequence is CSAREEWDPFF. The CDR3 bases are TGCAGTGCTAGAGAAGAGTGGGACCCGTTCTTC.

This clonotype was recorded a few times. V gene TRBV7-9 combines with J gene TRBJ2-1, with D uncertain. CDR1 and CDR2 from the germline V gene are SEHNR and FQNEAQ (reference sequence). The CDR3 covers 11 residues. V was pared by 5 bases and J by 15 bases, with 14 bases between. Written as DNA, the CDR3 is TGTGCCAGCAGCCCCAATGAGCAGTGGTTCTTC. This codes for CASSPNEQWFF.

This chain uses TRBV7-9 with TRBJ2-7; TRBD2 matches 13 bases. Per germline, CDR1 SEHNR and CDR2 FQNEAQ (reference sequence). This CDR3 is built from 15 residues. V shed 5 bases, J shed 3 bases, and the junction held 4 bases outside the gene matches. The CDR3 DNA sequence: TGTGCCAGCAGCGTAGGACTAGCGGGAGTCTACGAGCAGTACTTC. This codes for CASSVGLAGVYEQYF.

CDR3 nucleotides: TGTGCCAGCAGTTACGGGGCGGGGGGGCTTCAAGAGACCCAGTACTTC. This gives the protein CASSYGAGGLQETQYF. The chain recombines TRBV6-2 or TRBV6-3 with TRBJ2-5; 9 bases fit TRBD2. Germline V CDR1 and CDR2: MNHEY, SVGEGT. After removal of 2 bases from V and 2 bases from J, the junction contained 6 bases not matched to a gene. The CDR3 consists of 16 residues.

The rearrangement uses TRBV6-6 and TRBJ1-5; the match to TRBD1 covers 7 bases. Germline V gene data show CDR1 as MNHNY and CDR2 as SVGAGI (reference sequence). The CDR3 is 13 amino acids. In DNA form, the CDR3 reads TGTGCAGCAGGGGGGACCCTCAATCAGCCCCAGCATTTT. This translates into CAAGGTLNQPQHF.

CDR3 loop: CASSYVGKGDTQYF. In DNA form, the CDR3 reads TGTGCCAGCAGTTACGTGGGGAAGGGAGATACGCAGTATTTT. The V gene is TRBV6-6, the J gene TRBJ2-3; no definite D call. The CDR3 has 14 residues. Germline V lookup: CDR1 MNHNY, CDR2 SVGAGI (reference sequence). V dropped 2 bases and J dropped 5 bases, with 11 bases sitting between them.

The chain uses TRBV12-3 or TRBV12-4 and TRBJ2-3; 7 positions match TRBD1. J lost 0 bases, V lost 9 bases, and 9 bases had no gene match. This CDR3 has 15 amino acids. The CDR3 DNA reads as TGTGCCAGGACGTGTACAGGGGCTAGCACAGATACGCAGTATTTT. It specifies CARTCTGASTDTQYF.

As concerns this clonotype: At one end the junction does not follow the germline gene, possibly because of a read error. This chain connects TRBV7-8 to TRBJ2-6; 9 bases align to TRBD1. CDR3 length: 17 amino acids. Germline V gene data show CDR1 as SGHVS and CDR2 as FQNEAQ. The DNA of the CDR3 is TGTGCCAGCAGCTTGAACAGGGGGCGTTCCGGGGTCAACGTCCTGACTTTC. It yields the protein CASSLNRGRSGVNVLTF.

V gene TRBV9 combines with J gene TRBJ1-1; maybe TRBD1 (6 bases). Germline CDR1 and CDR2: SGDLS and YYNGEE. Trimming stripped 6 bases from V and 6 bases from J, with 18 bases between. This CDR3 contains 14 residues. The CDR3 reads CASTGGAMNAEAFF. The CDR3 DNA reads as TGTGCCAGCACCGGGGGCGCCATGAATGCTGAAGCTTTCTTT.

The genes are TRBV4-2 and TRBJ1-1; a possible D gene is TRBD1 (6 bases). Germline V gene data show CDR1 as LGHNA and CDR2 as YNFKEQ. CDR3 length: 16 residues. Trimming pared 6 bases from V and 4 bases from J, leaving 21 bases between. The CDR3 here is CASSQHLYRDITEAFF. The DNA for the CDR3 is TGTGCCAGCAGTCAACATTTATACCGGGACATCACTGAAGCTTTCTTT.

This clonotype occurred a few times. The J gene is TRBJ2-3, the V gene TRBV4-2; TRBD2 agrees at 9 bases. The CDR3 consists of 16 residues. V was pared by 4 bases and J by 3 bases, with 8 bases of the junction left unmatched. Germline loops: CDR1 LGHNA, CDR2 YNFKEQ. The DNA of the CDR3 is TGTGCCAGCAGCCCCTTAGCGGGAGTCCAGACAGATACGCAGTATTTT. Residues: CASSPLAGVQTDTQYF.

The V and J genes are TRBV15 and TRBJ2-1; 8 bases align to TRBD1. CDR1 is LNHNV, CDR2 YYDKDF, per germline (reference sequence). The CDR3 has 14 residues. Germline trimming cut 4 bases from V and 4 bases from J; bases unmatched to any gene: 3. CDR3 amino acids: CATSTWTGYNEQFF. The CDR3 DNA reads TGTGCCACCAGCACCTGGACAGGGTACAATGAGCAGTTCTTC. Drawing the rest from reference TRBV15 and TRBJ2-1, the complete variable domain is DAMVIQNPRYQVTQFGKPVTLSCSQTLNHNVMYWYQQKSSQAPKLLFHYYDKDFNNEADTPDNFQSRRPNTSFCFLDIRSPGLGDTAMYLCATSTWTGYNEQFFGPGTRLTVL.

The rearrangement uses TRBV2 and TRBJ1-1, with D perhaps TRBD1 (6 bases). Germline CDR1 is SNHLY and CDR2 is FYNNEI. This CDR3 region has 12 residues. Trimming cost V 4 bases and J 10 bases, with 13 bases left between them. The CDR3 sequence: CASSVAGGGAFF. CDR3 sequence (DNA): TGTGCCAGCAGTGTGGCGGGGGGCGGAGCTTTCTTT. Full variable domain (outside the CDR3, taken from reference TRBV2 and TRBJ1-1): EPEVTQTPSHQVTQMGQEVILRCVPISNHLYFYWYRQILGQKVEFLVSFYNNEISEKSEIFDDQFSVERPDGSNFTLKIRSTKLEDSAMYFCASSVAGGGAFFGQGTRLTVV.

This clonotype was detected only a few times. V is TRBV7-6 and J is TRBJ2-3; D uncertain. The CDR3 has 13 amino acids. Germline lookup yields CDR1 SGHVS and CDR2 FNYEAQ. V lost 7 bases, J lost 2 bases, and 10 bases lay in between. The CDR3 here is CASTRAITDTQYF. For the CDR3, the DNA is TGTGCCAGCACCCGGGCAATCACAGATACGCAGTATTTT.

The rearrangement uses TRBV4-1 and TRBJ1-4, with D unresolved. Germline-derived CDR1 and CDR2 are MGHRA and YSYEKL. The CDR3 covers 17 residues. With 2 bases removed from V and 7 bases from J, the gap between germline ends came to 20 bases. The CDR3 sequence: CASSQILTDTLREKLFF. DNA for the CDR3: TGCGCCAGCAGCCAAATTTTGACCGACACTCTCCGTGAAAAACTGTTTTTT.

The J gene is TRBJ1-1, the V gene TRBV27; D might be TRBD1 (5 bases). The ends were cut back, 3 bases at V and 6 bases at J, with 11 bases in the middle. Germline V gives CDR1 MNHEY, CDR2 SMNVEV (reference sequence). CDR3 length: 13 amino acids. The CDR3 is CASSFGRAAEAFF. The CDR3 bases are TGTGCCAGCAGTTTCGGCAGGGCCGCTGAAGCTTTCTTT.

The chain combines TRBV10-1 with TRBJ2-7; D is unresolved. Germline CDR1 reads WNHNN; CDR2 reads SYGVQD (reference sequence). The CDR3 runs to 12 residues. V dropped 3 bases and J dropped 7 bases, with 10 bases sitting between them. In nucleotides, the CDR3 is TGCGCCAGCAGTGATTCTGCGAGTGAGCAGTACTTC. Encoded protein: CASSDSASEQYF.